Presented here are 7 T cell receptor beta chains from one specimen sequenced in a study of tumor-infiltrating lymphocytes in primary liver carcinoma. Germline DNA was also extracted, while the blood RNA originated from unsorted whole blood. Constant-region priming of 500 ng total RNA yielded TCR beta cDNA. ARM-PCR, slightly modified, supplied the TCR beta libraries through three nested multiplex PCR rounds. With TRBV1-TRBV30 forward primers and a C-beta reverse primer, the first two PCR rounds were run for roughly 10 cycles each. TCRdb passed the multiplex PCR reads through MiXCR, listing each CDR3 protein once. The sample comprises approximately 310,000 distinct CDR3 sequences, 65% of which are singletons, and roughly 8.9% rests with the top ten. The sample taken for sequencing was peripheral blood. These receptors originate from a man aged 35 to 55 with primary liver carcinoma and hepatitis B virus infection.

A remark on this clonotype: A much more abundant neighbour one base away suggests this may be a read error. The chain joins TRBV6-6 to TRBJ2-3; D might be TRBD1 (5 bases). CDR1 is MNHNY and CDR2 is SVGAGI in the germline V gene (reference sequence). The CDR3 totals 15 residues. V lost 11 bases to trimming and J lost 0 bases, with 18 bases between them. CDR3 nucleotide sequence: TGTGCCGCCTTGGGTGACAGCCTTAGCACAGATACGCAGTATTTT. Translation gives CAALGDSLSTDTQYF.

The chain carries TRBV6-5 and TRBJ2-2; TRBD2 matches 13 bases. Germline CDR1 reads MNHEY; CDR2 reads SVGAGI. The J segment lost 6 bases and the V segment lost 2 bases, leaving 15 bases of the junction unmatched. This CDR3 is built from 20 residues. For the CDR3, the DNA is TGTGCCAGCAGTTACCCAGTACTAGCGGGAGGGCCCTCGCAGGCCGGGGAGCTGTTTTTT. It codes for CASSYPVLAGGPSQAGELFF.

To note about this clonotype: A read error may be the cause here, since a much bigger clone is one base away. The V call is TRBV12-3 or TRBV12-4, the J call TRBJ1-1, with D possibly TRBD1 on 6 matching bases. The CDR3 is 15 residues long. CDR3 residues: CANSPQSQGFTEAFF. The CDR3, as DNA: TGTGCCAACAGTCCACAGAGTCAGGGGTTCACTGAAGCTTTCTTT.

In regard to this clonotype: A read error may be the cause here, since a much bigger clone is one base away. The gene calls are TRBV6-1 and TRBJ2-2; 12 bases line up with TRBD2. Germline CDR1 and CDR2: MNHNS and SASEGT. The CDR3 is 17 amino acids. CDR3 sequence (DNA): TGTGCCAGCAAGGGTGGACTAGCGGGACTAAGTACCGGGGGGCTGTTTTTT. Translated: CASKGGLAGLSTGGLFF.

This sequence joins TRBV5-1 and TRBJ2-2, with 8 bases lining up with TRBD2. There are 15 residues in the CDR3. Looked up from germline, CDR1 is SGHRS and CDR2 is YFSETQ. V trimming: 4 bases; J trimming: 7 bases; junction bases outside the gene matches: 9. CDR3 region: CASSPGSGSNGELFF. CDR3 DNA: TGCGCCAGCAGCCCAGGCAGCGGGAGCAACGGGGAGCTGTTTTTT.

This clonotype was seen ten or more times. This chain connects TRBV6-2 or TRBV6-3 to TRBJ2-3, with 8 nucleotides matching TRBD2. The CDR3 runs to 18 residues. J was trimmed by 2 bases and V by 5 bases; bases with no gene match: 15. The V gene's germline CDR1 is MNHEY and CDR2 SVGEGT. CDR3 sequence (DNA): TGTGCCAGCAGTCCCACGAGCAAACTAGCGGAGCTCACAGATACGCAGTATTTT. Translation: CASSPTSKLAELTDTQYF.

Concerning this clonotype itself: A much larger clone lies a single base off, so this may be a read error. The J gene is TRBJ1-1, the V gene TRBV10-3; 7 bases agree with TRBD1. Germline CDR1 is ENHRY and CDR2 is SYGVKD. CDR3 length equals 14 residues. The CDR3 loop is CTISERQKTGEAFF. In nucleotides, the CDR3 is TGTACCATCAGTGAGCGACAAAAGACAGGGGAAGCTTTCTTT.